What follows are 3 T cell receptor beta chains derived from one specimen sequenced in a study of response to subunit inactivated influenza vaccine (dated by TCRdb to 2016 to 2019). Receptors were amplified or captured by RT-PCR. The listed sequencing device is Illumina HiSeq 2500. TCRdb ran its own pipeline on the public reads, namely fastp trimming at Q25 and MiXCR clone calling, and kept in-frame beta chains. One record per CDR3 amino acid sequence lists the most common genes and DNA. For this sample there are about 160,000 distinct CDR3 sequences; around 11% appear just once. Around 33% of the sample belongs to the ten largest clones. Sequencing used CD8+ T cells sorted from PBMCs, obtained less than 25 months after vaccination. The receptors here all came from a man aged 50 to 75 who received an inactivated influenza vaccine. Donor details come from another sample of the same person, matched by shared clones.

This clonotype has a handful of counts. The gene calls are TRBV4-1 and TRBJ2-7; TRBD2 is a possible D gene (5 bases). The CDR3 spans 13 residues. Per the germline V gene, CDR1 is MGHRA and CDR2 is YSYEKL. The V end was cut by 1 base, the J end by 7 bases, with 11 bases between. The chain's CDR3 is CASSQANPGEQYF. The CDR3 nucleotides are TGCGCCAGCAGCCAAGCTAACCCGGGGGAGCAGTACTTC.

The genes are TRBV5-1 and TRBJ2-1, with TRBD2 matching over 12 bases. Germline V gene data show CDR1 as SGHRS and CDR2 as YFSETQ. V dropped 2 bases and J dropped 10; count of bases not matched to a gene: 4. The CDR3 is 14 residues long. CDR3 protein: CASSFLAGGPEQFF. The CDR3 region has the DNA TGCGCCAGCAGCTTCCTAGCGGGGGGGCCCGAGCAGTTCTTC.

The CDR3 loop reads CASSYDRFHQDTQYF. The DNA of the CDR3 is TGTGCCAGCAGTTACGACAGGTTCCACCAAGATACGCAGTATTTT. The chain links TRBV6-5 to TRBJ2-3; possibly TRBD1 for D (6 bases). CDR1 and CDR2 from the germline V gene are MNHEY and SVGAGI. CDR3 length: 15 residues. Between the trimmed V and J ends, which lost 2 bases and 5 bases, there was a span of 14 bases.